The 20 T cell receptor beta chains presented below share a single source sample, sequenced in a study of T cell responses to AZD1222 COVID-19 vaccine. Profiling relied on immunoSEQ multiplex PCR, and the TCRdb table lists in-frame clones only, not all of them. The repertoire includes about 88,000 clones, about 92% of them detected once, and approximately 5.5% sits in the top ten. The sequencing used peripheral blood, collected on day 0 of AZD1222 vaccination. The receptors stem from an adult in good health.

The rearrangement links TRBV11-2 to TRBJ2-3; perhaps TRBD2 as D (5 bases). The CDR3 has 17 amino acids. CDR1 is SGHAT, CDR2 FQNNGV, per germline. V dropped 5 bases and J dropped 4 bases, with 22 bases sitting between them. CDR3 sequence (DNA): TGTGCCAGCAGCCCTGGCCGCGGAGGTGGTAGGGCAGATACGCAGTATTTT. Protein: CASSPGRGGGRADTQYF. The variable domain in full, with the rest retrieved from reference TRBV11-2 and TRBJ2-3, is EAGVAQSPRYKIIEKRQSVAFWCNPISGHATLYWYQQILGQGPKLLIQFQNNGVVDDSQLPKDRFSAERLKGVDSTLKIQPAKLEDSAVYLCASSPGRGGGRADTQYFGPGTRLTVL.

The chain employs TRBV18 and TRBJ2-7; D perhaps matches TRBD1 (5 bases). Trimming stripped 3 bases from V and 6 bases from J, with 15 bases between. The CDR3 spans 14 residues. CDR1 and CDR2 (germline): KGHSH, LQKENI. The CDR3 protein is CASSPDTSVLEQYF. CDR3 nucleotide sequence: TGTGCCAGCTCACCGGACACTTCGGTACTCGAGCAGTACTTC.

This chain uses TRBV30 with TRBJ1-4, with D perhaps matching TRBD1 (6 bases). The CDR3 runs 12 residues. Germline CDR1 reads GTSNPN; CDR2 reads SVGIG (reference sequence). Trimming pared 2 bases from V and 16 bases from J, leaving 17 bases between. CDR3 residues: CAWSRGGIDRFF. The DNA of the CDR3 is TGTGCCTGGAGTAGGGGGGGAATAGATCGGTTTTTT.

This clone has only one observation. The V gene is TRBV5-1, the J gene TRBJ2-7, with TRBD1 matching 7 bases. The CDR3 extends over 14 amino acids. V shed 2 bases, J shed 4 bases, and the junction held 6 bases outside the gene matches. The germline V gene encodes CDR1 SGHRS and CDR2 YFSETQ. The chain's CDR3 is CASSLGGPEYEQYF. The CDR3 nucleotides are TGCGCCAGCAGCTTAGGGGGCCCCGAGTACGAGCAGTACTTC.

CDR3 nucleotide sequence: TGTGCCAGCAGCTTCAAACGGAATGAGCAGTTCTTC. As protein: CASSFKRNEQFF. The rearrangement links TRBV5-4 to TRBJ2-1; D ambiguous. Germline CDR1 reads SGHNT; CDR2 reads YYREEE (reference sequence). The V end lost 2 bases, the J end lost 7 bases, and 7 bases lay between the germline ends. The CDR3 length is 12 residues.

The chain links TRBV3-1 (or the pseudogene TRBV3-2) to TRBJ2-3; D uncertain. Trimming pared 1 base from V and 10 bases from J, leaving 15 bases between. The CDR3 sequence is 14 residues long. From germline, CDR1 is LGHDT and CDR2 YNNKEL (reference sequence). DNA of the CDR3: TGTGCCAGCAGCCAAGCCTCCGGACCCCCGGCGCAGTATTTT. This translates into CASSQASGPPAQYF.

Note on this clone: The same CDR3 arises from other DNA sequences in this sample as well. The chain couples TRBV27 to TRBJ2-1, with TRBD1 identical over 12 bases. The germline V gene encodes CDR1 MNHEY and CDR2 SMNVEV (reference sequence). This CDR3 comprises 15 residues. The V and J ends lost 5 bases and 6 bases, in that order; junction bases with no gene match: 5. The CDR3 spells CASSPGTGGLNEQFF. The CDR3 DNA is TGTGCCAGCAGTCCTGGGACAGGGGGCCTCAATGAGCAGTTCTTC.

The chain is built from TRBV6-4 and TRBJ2-2; D not certain. The germline V and J ends were trimmed by 6 bases and 1 base, with 6 bases remaining between them. CDR1 MRHNA and CDR2 SNTAGT come from the germline V gene. The length of the CDR3 is 13 residues. CDR3 bases: TGTGCCAGCAGACCAAGGAACACCGGGGAGCTGTTTTTT. Protein product: CASRPRNTGELFF.

The chain recombines TRBV19 with TRBJ1-5; no reliable D call. V lost 1 base to trimming and J lost 6 bases, with 7 bases between them. This CDR3 has 13 amino acids. Germline CDR1 is LNHDA and CDR2 is SQIVND (reference sequence). CDR3 bases: TGTGCCAGTAGTATAGGGCGCACTCAGCCCCAGCATTTT. It yields the protein CASSIGRTQPQHF.

The V gene is TRBV19, the J gene TRBJ1-5; the D is unclear. CDR1 LNHDA and CDR2 SQIVND come from the germline V gene (reference sequence). The CDR3 is 15 residues long. V was trimmed by 9 bases and J by 1 base, leaving 16 bases between them. Here the CDR3 reads CASLSWVGSNQPQHF. For the CDR3, the DNA is TGTGCCAGCCTGAGTTGGGTGGGAAGCAATCAGCCCCAGCATTTT. The whole variable domain, remainder taken from reference TRBV19 and TRBJ1-5, is DGGITQSPKYLFRKEGQNVTLSCEQNLNHDAMYWYRQDPGQGLRLIYYSQIVNDFQKGDIAEGYSVSREKKESFPLTVTSAQKNPTAFYLCASLSWVGSNQPQHFGDGTRLSIL.

V usage is TRBV5-1 and J usage is TRBJ1-5; 7 bases fit TRBD1. The CDR3 is 15 residues long. V dropped 4 bases and J dropped 2; count of bases not matched to a gene: 6. Germline V gives CDR1 SGHRS, CDR2 YFSETQ. In DNA form, the CDR3 reads TGCGCCAGCAGCCCAGGGGGGTGGGGCAATCAGCCCCAGCATTTT. Translation gives CASSPGGWGNQPQHF.

The chain carries TRBV7-9 and TRBJ2-5; D is unclear. Germline CDR1 is SEHNR and CDR2 is FQNEAQ (reference sequence). This CDR3 spans 11 amino acids. V was cut by 1 base and J by 5 bases, with 2 bases left in between. CDR3 protein: CASSLVETQYF. The CDR3 DNA is TGTGCCAGCAGCTTAGTGGAGACCCAGTACTTC.

The V and J genes are TRBV7-2 and TRBJ1-2; possible D gene TRBD1, 5 bases. The V gene's germline CDR1 is SGHTA and CDR2 FQGNSA. Trimming removed 3 bases from V and 8 bases from J, with 16 bases in between. The CDR3 has 14 residues. CDR3 residues: CASSLVGGGEGYTF. As DNA, the CDR3 is TGTGCCAGCAGCTTGGTCGGGGGAGGGGAAGGCTACACCTTC. Using reference TRBV7-2 and TRBJ1-2 for the parts outside the CDR3, the full variable domain is GAGVSQSPSNKVTEKGKDVELRCDPISGHTALYWYRQSLGQGLEFLIYFQGNSAPDKSGLPSDRFSAERTGGSVSTLTIQRTQQEDSAVYLCASSLVGGGEGYTFGSGTRLTVV.

J is TRBJ2-1 and V is TRBV5-4, with 14 bases fitting TRBD2. This CDR3 has 18 residues. Looked up from germline, CDR1 is SGHNT and CDR2 is YYREEE (reference sequence). Trimming removed 7 bases from V and 8 bases from J; junction bases left unmatched: 17. The CDR3 DNA sequence: TGTGCCAGCTACGGGGTTGGTAAGACTAGCGGGAGGGTCTATGAGCAGTTCTTC. This gives the protein CASYGVGKTSGRVYEQFF. Using reference TRBV5-4 and TRBJ2-1 for the parts outside the CDR3, the full variable domain is ETGVTQSPTHLIKTRGQQVTLRCSSQSGHNTVSWYQQALGQGPQFIFQYYREEENGRGNFPPRFSGLQFPNYSSELNVNALELDDSALYLCASYGVGKTSGRVYEQFFGPGTRLTVL.

This clone showed up just once. V is TRBV18 and J is TRBJ2-7, with 7 bases that match TRBD1. The germline CDR1 and CDR2 sequences are KGHSH and LQKENI. With V trimmed by 3 bases and J by 5 bases, 10 bases remained unmatched. The CDR3 is made up of 15 amino acids. The CDR3 nucleotides read TGTGCCAGCTCACCCATGACAGGGATCCGGAACGAGCAGTACTTC. Protein sequence: CASSPMTGIRNEQYF.

The V and J genes are TRBV11-3 and TRBJ2-7, with D perhaps assigned TRBD1 or TRBD2 (5 bases each). The CDR3 has 14 residues. CDR1 and CDR2 from the germline V gene are SGHNT and YENEEA. The V end was cut by 5 bases, the J end by 1 base, with 12 bases between. CDR3 amino acids: CASSPMRGSYEQYF. Here the CDR3 DNA reads TGTGCCAGCAGCCCCATGAGGGGATCCTACGAGCAGTACTTC.

The table lists this clone with a few counts. V gene TRBV5-1 combines with J gene TRBJ2-1; possibly TRBD2 for D (6 bases). Trimming cost V 4 bases and J 8 bases, with 10 bases left between them. CDR3 length: 12 residues. Germline assignment: CDR1 SGHRS and CDR2 YFSETQ. The CDR3 sequence: CASSREFYEQFF. CDR3 DNA sequence: TGCGCCAGCAGCCGGGAGTTTTATGAGCAGTTCTTC.

This chain connects TRBV9 to TRBJ2-3, with 9 bases identical to TRBD1. From germline, CDR1 is SGDLS and CDR2 YYNGEE. The CDR3 runs to 16 residues. Trimming cost V 3 bases and J 3 bases; bases outside gene matches: 8. Written as DNA, the CDR3 is TGTGCCAGCAGCGCCCTAACAGGGGGCGGGACAGATACGCAGTATTTT. It translates to CASSALTGGGTDTQYF.

The chain combines TRBV19 with TRBJ2-2; a weak D match, TRBD1 (6 bases). Germline lookup yields CDR1 LNHDA and CDR2 SQIVND (reference sequence). V shed 8 bases and J shed 1 base, with 14 bases lying between them. This CDR3 is built from 15 residues. CDR3 coding DNA: TGTGCCAGTCAAACAGGGCGCCTGAACACCGGGGAGCTGTTTTTT. Its protein product is CASQTGRLNTGELFF.

The rearrangement joins TRBV27 to TRBJ1-5; no reliable D call. This CDR3 region has 14 residues. Germline values: CDR1 MNHEY, CDR2 SMNVEV (reference sequence). V gave up 8 bases and J gave up 4 bases, with 15 bases separating them. The CDR3 DNA is TGTGCCAGCTCGGGAACACGCGGGAATCAGCCCCAGCATTTT. Translated, it gives CASSGTRGNQPQHF.